This T cell receptor (beta chain) appears in the sequencing data of a study of T cells in Graves' hyperthyroidism and ophthalmopathy. Individuals with ophthalmopathy presented a Clinical Activity Score of at least 3, a NOSPECS grade of at least 4 and a duration under 3 months. The CDR3 has 14 amino acids. The V end was cut by 6 bases, the J end by 2 bases, with 14 bases between. Germline CDR1 KGHSH, CDR2 LQKENI. TCR beta CDR3 sequences were amplified from RNA transcripts. When the TCR CDR3 underwent first-round RT-PCR, the HTBI primer set was used. Using its own MiXCR run on the multiplex PCR reads, TCRdb lists one record per CDR3 protein. In the table there are some 570,000 distinct CDR3 sequences, 14% of which are singletons. Study results and limitations: By a 13 V-J model, ophthalmopathy was set apart from stable hyperthyroidism. Blood also held most thyroid clonotypes expanded beyond 0.001.

This clonotype was seen a handful of times. Its matching antigen is unknown. Specimen: blood. The genes are TRBV18 and TRBJ2-7; D gene unclear. The receptor was derived from a woman between 18 and 29 years old with Graves' ophthalmopathy. CDR3 DNA sequence: TGTGCCAGCTCCCCAGGATGGGCTACCTACGAGCAGTACTTC. Its protein is CASSPGWATYEQYF.